This T cell receptor (beta chain) was recovered during a study of blood T cell repertoires in COVID-19. Study background: PBMCs, B-cell-depleted T cells, or T cells provided the cDNA or gDNA that made up the material.

In germline, CDR1 is LGHDT, CDR2 YNNKEL (reference sequence). This CDR3 comprises 13 residues. Trimming at V came to 6 bases and at J to 4 bases, leaving 4 bases not matched to a gene. Only in-frame clones appear in the TCRdb table, and some are missing; sequencing was by immunoSEQ multiplex PCR. Of about 170,000 clones listed, about 83% are singletons. The sample comprised PBMCs or T cells enriched from blood (not recorded which). The J gene is TRBJ2-7, the V gene TRBV3-1 (or the pseudogene TRBV3-2); 9 bases agree with TRBD1. This clonotype was obtained from a woman in her 50s in a cohort exposed to, infected with or recovered from COVID-19 (not recorded which). In DNA form, the CDR3 reads TGTGCCAGCAGTTGGGACAGGGAATACGAGCAGTACTTC. Its protein product is CASSWDREYEQYF.